The rows below give T cell receptor beta chains drawn from one sample of a study of radiotherapy plus CTLA-4 blockade in lung cancer. Repertoires were generated with immunoSEQ multiplex PCR, while TCRdb's copy carries only in-frame clones and drops some. The data contain about 60,000 clones, about 85% of them singletons. The sequences come from peripheral blood, collected from a patient treated with radiotherapy plus ipilimumab. The receptors were sampled from a human donor with non-small cell lung cancer who had a partial response to radiotherapy plus ipilimumab. The CDR3 runs from the conserved cysteine through the conserved F or W. The D gene is left open where the match is weak. Size values are once, few and many counts, or a class for expanded clones, and some rows have none.

J	size	length	D	V	DNA	CDR3
TRBJ1-3	.	16	.	TRBV18	TGTGCCAGCTCACCTTCTGGACAGTTCTCTGGAAACACCATATATTTT	CASSPSGQFSGNTIYF
TRBJ2-1	.	15	.	TRBV4-1	TGCGCCAGCCGGAAGCAGGGCCCAGCGGGCAATGAGCAGTTCTTC	CASRKQGPAGNEQFF
TRBJ2-3	.	15	TRBD1	TRBV28	TGTGCCAGCAGTTCCTACAGGGGGCGGAGGGATACGCAGTATTTT	CASSSYRGRRDTQYF
TRBJ2-7	.	18	TRBD1	TRBV9	TGTGCCAGCAGCGACTCATCGAAGAGGGGGCTTACCTCACACGAGCAGTACTTC	CASSDSSKRGLTSHEQYF
TRBJ2-2	.	15	TRBD1	TRBV19	TGTGCCAGTAGTATCAGACAGGGGAACACCGGGGAGCTGTTTTTT	CASSIRQGNTGELFF
TRBJ1-3	.	15	.	TRBV10-1	TGCGCCAGCAGGAGGGACACCAACTCTGGAAACACCATATATTTT	CASRRDTNSGNTIYF
TRBJ2-6	.	18	TRBD2	TRBV18	TGTGCCAGCTCACTGCCACGCGGGAGGTCCTCTGGGGCCAACGTCCTGACTTTC	CASSLPRGRSSGANVLTF
TRBJ1-4	.	17	.	TRBV11-2	TGTGCCAGCAGCTTTATTGCCGCGGGGGGGCGAGGTGAAAAACTGTTTTTT	CASSFIAAGGRGEKLFF
TRBJ2-4	.	15	TRBD2	TRBV7-8	TGTGCCAGCAGCTTAGTCAGCGGGAGGGCCACCGTTCAGTACTTC	CASSLVSGRATVQYF
TRBJ1-1	.	14	TRBD1	TRBV2	TGTGCCAGCAGTCAGACAGGGATGAACACTGAAGCTTTCTTT	CASSQTGMNTEAFF
TRBJ2-2	.	15	.	TRBV18	TGTGCCAGCTCACCACGACTTACCGACACCGGGGAGCTGTTTTTT	CASSPRLTDTGELFF
TRBJ1-2	.	13	.	TRBV30	TGTGCCTGGGCGCGGGACCGTCCGCGGGGCTACACCTTC	CAWARDRPRGYTF
TRBJ2-7	.	13	TRBD2	TRBV28	TGTGCCAGCAGTTCCGGGCTAGCGGAGGCGGCGTACTTC	CASSSGLAEAAYF
TRBJ2-3	.	16	.	TRBV7-9	TGTGCCAGCAGCTTAGATGGGCACTCGAGCACAGATACGCAGTATTTT	CASSLDGHSSTDTQYF
TRBJ2-3	.	14	.	TRBV10-2	TGCGCCAGCAGCCGACAGAGGAGCACAGATACGCAGTATTTT	CASSRQRSTDTQYF
TRBJ2-2	once	14	TRBD1	TRBV7-8	TGTGCCAGCTCCCCCAGGGGGCGAGACGGGGAGCTGTTTTTT	CASSPRGRDGELFF
TRBJ1-1	.	13	.	TRBV7-3	TGTGCCAGCAGCTTCATGGAGGAAACTGAAGCTTTCTTT	CASSFMEETEAFF
TRBJ2-1	few	15	.	TRBV11-2	TGTGCCAGCAGCTTAGTGGGGCGACAGTACAATGAGCAGTTCTTC	CASSLVGRQYNEQFF
TRBJ1-5	.	14	.	TRBV2	TGTGCCAGCAGCGATCAGGGAAACAATCAGCCCCAGCATTTT	CASSDQGNNQPQHF
TRBJ2-1	.	16	TRBD2	TRBV4-2	TGTGCCAGCAGCCGTGGGGGACTAGCGGGTTTGAATGAGCAGTTCTTC	CASSRGGLAGLNEQFF
TRBJ2-3	.	14	TRBD2	TRBV2	TGTGCCAGCAGTGTAGCGGGAGCCGAAGATACGCAGTATTTT	CASSVAGAEDTQYF
TRBJ1-1	once	13	.	TRBV7-9	TGTGCCAGCAGCTTCACGGTGAGCACTGAAGCTTTCTTT	CASSFTVSTEAFF
TRBJ2-5	.	15	TRBD1	TRBV19	TGTGCCAGTAGTATTGGCTGGACAGGGCGAGAGACCCAGTACTTC	CASSIGWTGRETQYF
TRBJ2-3	.	15	TRBD1	TRBV9	TGTGCCAGCAGCGTAGGGACAGGATCAACAGATACGCAGTATTTT	CASSVGTGSTDTQYF
TRBJ2-1	.	15	TRBD2	TRBV7-2	TGTGCCAGCAGCCCGGGACTAGCGGGATCACAGGGGCAGTTCTTC	CASSPGLAGSQGQFF
TRBJ2-1	.	15	.	TRBV5-4	TGTGCCAGCAGCTTCGGGCAGGGCTCCTACAATGAGCAGTTCTTC	CASSFGQGSYNEQFF
TRBJ2-7	.	14	TRBD1	TRBV5-1	TGCGCCAGCAGCCCGGGACAGGGCTCCTACGAGCAGTACTTC	CASSPGQGSYEQYF
TRBJ2-4	.	15	TRBD1	TRBV11-2	TGTGCCAGCAGCCTAGGGACAGGGGCCGTAAACATTCAGTACTTC	CASSLGTGAVNIQYF